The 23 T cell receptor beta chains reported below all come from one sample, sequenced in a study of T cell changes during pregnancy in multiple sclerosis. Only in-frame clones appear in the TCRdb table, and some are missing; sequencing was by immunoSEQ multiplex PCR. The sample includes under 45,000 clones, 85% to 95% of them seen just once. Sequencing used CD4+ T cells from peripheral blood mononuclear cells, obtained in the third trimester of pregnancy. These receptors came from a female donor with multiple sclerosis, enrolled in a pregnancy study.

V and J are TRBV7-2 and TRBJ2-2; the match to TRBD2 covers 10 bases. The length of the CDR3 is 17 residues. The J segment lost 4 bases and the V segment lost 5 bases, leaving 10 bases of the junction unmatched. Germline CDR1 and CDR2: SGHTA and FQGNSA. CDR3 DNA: TGTGCCAGCAGCCCCAGAGCGGGGGGGCCGAGCACCGGGGAGCTGTTTTTT. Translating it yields CASSPRAGGPSTGELFF.

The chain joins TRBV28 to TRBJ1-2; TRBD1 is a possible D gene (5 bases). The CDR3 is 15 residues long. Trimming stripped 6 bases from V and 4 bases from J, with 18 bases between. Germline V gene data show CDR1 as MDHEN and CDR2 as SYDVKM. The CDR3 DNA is TGTGCCAGCAGCCGCTGGACATCTAGTAGCTATGGCTACACCTTC. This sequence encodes CASSRWTSSSYGYTF.

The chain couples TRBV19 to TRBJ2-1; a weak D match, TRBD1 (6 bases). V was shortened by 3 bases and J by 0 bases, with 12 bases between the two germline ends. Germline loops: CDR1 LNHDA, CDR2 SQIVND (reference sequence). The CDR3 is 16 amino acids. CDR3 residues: CASSILTGNSYNEQFF. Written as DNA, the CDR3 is TGTGCCAGTAGTATCCTTACAGGGAACTCCTACAATGAGCAGTTCTTC.

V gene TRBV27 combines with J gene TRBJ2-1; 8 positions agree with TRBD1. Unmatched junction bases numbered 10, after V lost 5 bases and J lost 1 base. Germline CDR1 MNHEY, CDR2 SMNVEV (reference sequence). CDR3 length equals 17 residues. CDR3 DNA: TGTGCCAGCAGTACGCGGACAGGGAGGAAGTCCTACAATGAGCAGTTCTTC. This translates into CASSTRTGRKSYNEQFF.

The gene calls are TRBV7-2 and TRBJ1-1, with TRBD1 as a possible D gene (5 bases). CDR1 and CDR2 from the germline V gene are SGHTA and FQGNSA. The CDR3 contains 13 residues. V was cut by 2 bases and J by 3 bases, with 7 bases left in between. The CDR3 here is CASSLSRDTEAFF. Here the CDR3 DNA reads TGTGCCAGCAGCTTAAGCAGGGACACTGAAGCTTTCTTT.

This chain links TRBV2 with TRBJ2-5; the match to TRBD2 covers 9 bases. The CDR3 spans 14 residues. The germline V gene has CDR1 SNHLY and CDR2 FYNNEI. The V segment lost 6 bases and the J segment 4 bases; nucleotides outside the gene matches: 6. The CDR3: CASRGGLASETQYF. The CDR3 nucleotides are TGTGCCAGCAGAGGGGGACTAGCTTCAGAGACCCAGTACTTC.

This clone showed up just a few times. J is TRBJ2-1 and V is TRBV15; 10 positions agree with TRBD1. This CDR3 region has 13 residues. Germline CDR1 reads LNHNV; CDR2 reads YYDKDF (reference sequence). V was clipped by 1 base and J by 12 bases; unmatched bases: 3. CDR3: CATSRGDRGGQFF. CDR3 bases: TGTGCCACCAGCAGAGGGGACAGGGGAGGGCAGTTCTTC.

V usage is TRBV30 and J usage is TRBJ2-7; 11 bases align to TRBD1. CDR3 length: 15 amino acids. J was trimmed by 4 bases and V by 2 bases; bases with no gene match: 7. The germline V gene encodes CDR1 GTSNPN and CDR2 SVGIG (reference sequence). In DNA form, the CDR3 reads TGTGCCTGGAGTTCAAGAGGACAGGGGGCTTACGAGCAGTACTTC. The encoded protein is CAWSSRGQGAYEQYF. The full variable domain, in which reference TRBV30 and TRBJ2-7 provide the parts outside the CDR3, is SQTIHQWPATLVQPVGSPLSLECTVEGTSNPNLYWYRQAAGRGLQLLFYSVGIGQISSEVPQNLSASRPQDRQFILSSKKLLLSDSGFYLCAWSSRGQGAYEQYFGPGTRLTVT.

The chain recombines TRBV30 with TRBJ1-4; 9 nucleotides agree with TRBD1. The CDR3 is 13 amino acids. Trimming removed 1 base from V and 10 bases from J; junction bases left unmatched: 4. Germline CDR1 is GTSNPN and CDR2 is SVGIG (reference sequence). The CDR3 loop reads CAWSAGQGGKLFF. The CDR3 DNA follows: TGTGCCTGGAGTGCGGGACAGGGAGGAAAACTGTTTTTT. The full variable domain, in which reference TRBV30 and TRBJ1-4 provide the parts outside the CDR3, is SQTIHQWPATLVQPVGSPLSLECTVEGTSNPNLYWYRQAAGRGLQLLFYSVGIGQISSEVPQNLSASRPQDRQFILSSKKLLLSDSGFYLCAWSAGQGGKLFFGSGTQLSVL.

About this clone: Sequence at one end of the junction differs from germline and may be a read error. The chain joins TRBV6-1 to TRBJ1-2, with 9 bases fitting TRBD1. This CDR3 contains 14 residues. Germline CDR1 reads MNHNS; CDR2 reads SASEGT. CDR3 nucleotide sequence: TGTACCAGCATCCCAAGGGACAGGGATCGTGGCTACACCTTC. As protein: CTSIPRDRDRGYTF.

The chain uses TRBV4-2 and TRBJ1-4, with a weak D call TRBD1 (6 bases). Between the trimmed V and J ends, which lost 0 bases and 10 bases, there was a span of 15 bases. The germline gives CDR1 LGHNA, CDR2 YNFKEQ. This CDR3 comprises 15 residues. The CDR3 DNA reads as TGTGCCAGCAGCCAAGATAGTCGGGGGGCGGGAAAACTGTTTTTT. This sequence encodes CASSQDSRGAGKLFF.

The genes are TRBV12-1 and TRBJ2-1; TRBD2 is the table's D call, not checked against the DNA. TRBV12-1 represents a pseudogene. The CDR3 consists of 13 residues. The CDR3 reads CASTLSLSIEQFF. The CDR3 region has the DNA TGTGCCAGCACCCTTAGCTTGAGTATTGAGCAGTTCTTC.

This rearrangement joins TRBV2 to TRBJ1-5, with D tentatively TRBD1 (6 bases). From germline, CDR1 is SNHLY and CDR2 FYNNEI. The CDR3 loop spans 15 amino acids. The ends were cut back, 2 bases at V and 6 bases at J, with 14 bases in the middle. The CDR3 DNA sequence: TGTGCCAGCAGTGAATTATTAGGGGGTAGTCAGCCCCAGCATTTT. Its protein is CASSELLGGSQPQHF.

CDR3 region: CASSASLPGEKLFF. In DNA, the CDR3 is TGTGCCAGCAGTGCTTCATTACCGGGTGAAAAACTGTTTTTT. The V call is TRBV25-1, the J call TRBJ1-4; D remains unclear. V dropped 4 bases and J dropped 7 bases, with 13 bases sitting between them. Germline V gives CDR1 MGHDK, CDR2 SYGVNS. The CDR3 contains 14 residues.

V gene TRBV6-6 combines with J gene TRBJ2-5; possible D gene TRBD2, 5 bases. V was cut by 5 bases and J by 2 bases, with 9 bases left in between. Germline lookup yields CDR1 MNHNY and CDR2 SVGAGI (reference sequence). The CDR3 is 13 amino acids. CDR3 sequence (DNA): TGTGCCAGCAGTCGAGCGGCTCAAGAGACCCAGTACTTC. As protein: CASSRAAQETQYF.

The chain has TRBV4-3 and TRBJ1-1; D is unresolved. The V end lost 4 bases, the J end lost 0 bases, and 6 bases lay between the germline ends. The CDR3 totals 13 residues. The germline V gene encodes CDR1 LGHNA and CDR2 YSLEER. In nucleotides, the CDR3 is TGCGCCAGCAGCCGGGCTGTGAACACTGAAGCTTTCTTT. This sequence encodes CASSRAVNTEAFF.

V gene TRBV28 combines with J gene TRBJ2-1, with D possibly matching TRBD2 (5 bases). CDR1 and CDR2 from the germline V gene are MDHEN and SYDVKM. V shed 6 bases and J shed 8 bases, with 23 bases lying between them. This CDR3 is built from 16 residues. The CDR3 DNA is TGTGCCAGCAGGCTACGAACCGGTTTCGCCGGGGATGAGCAGTTCTTC. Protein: CASRLRTGFAGDEQFF.

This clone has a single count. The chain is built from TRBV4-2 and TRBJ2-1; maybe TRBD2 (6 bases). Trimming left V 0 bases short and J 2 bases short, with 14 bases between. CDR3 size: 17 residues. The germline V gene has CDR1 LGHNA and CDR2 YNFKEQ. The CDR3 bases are TGTGCCAGCAGCCAAGATCGTGGCCTAGCGACCTACAATGAGCAGTTCTTC. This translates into CASSQDRGLATYNEQFF.

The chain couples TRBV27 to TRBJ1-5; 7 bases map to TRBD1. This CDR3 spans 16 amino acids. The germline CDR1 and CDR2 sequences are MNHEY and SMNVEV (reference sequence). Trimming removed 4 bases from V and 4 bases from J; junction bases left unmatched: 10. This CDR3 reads CASSYRQGGYNQPQHF. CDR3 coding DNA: TGTGCCAGCAGTTACCGACAGGGAGGTTATAATCAGCCCCAGCATTTT.

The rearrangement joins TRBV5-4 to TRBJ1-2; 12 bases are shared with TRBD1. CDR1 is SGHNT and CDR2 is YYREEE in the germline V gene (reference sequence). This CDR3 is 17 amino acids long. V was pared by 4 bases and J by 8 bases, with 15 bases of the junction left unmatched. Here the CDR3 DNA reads TGTGCCAGCAGCAGCGTTAGGGGGGACAGGGGGCGCCGGGGCTACACCTTC. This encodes CASSSVRGDRGRRGYTF.

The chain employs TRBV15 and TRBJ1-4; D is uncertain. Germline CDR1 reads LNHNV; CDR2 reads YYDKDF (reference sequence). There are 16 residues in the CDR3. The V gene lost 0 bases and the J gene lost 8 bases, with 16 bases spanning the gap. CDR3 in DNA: TGTGCCACCAGCAGAGAAGCCGGGATTGCCAAGGAAAAACTGTTTTTT. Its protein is CATSREAGIAKEKLFF.

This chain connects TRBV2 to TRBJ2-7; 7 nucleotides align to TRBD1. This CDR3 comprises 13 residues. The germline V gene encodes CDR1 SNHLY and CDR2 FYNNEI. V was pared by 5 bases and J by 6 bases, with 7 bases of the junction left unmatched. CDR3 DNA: TGTGCCAGCAGTCCGACAGGGCTGGGCGAGCAGTACTTC. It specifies CASSPTGLGEQYF.

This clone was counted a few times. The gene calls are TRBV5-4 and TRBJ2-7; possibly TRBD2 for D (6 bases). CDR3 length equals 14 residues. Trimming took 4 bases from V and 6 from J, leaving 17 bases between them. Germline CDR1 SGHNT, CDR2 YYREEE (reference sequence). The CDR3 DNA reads TGTGCCAGCAGCCGGACGTCGGGAGCGGGCGAGCAGTACTTC. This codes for CASSRTSGAGEQYF.